The rows below give T cell receptor beta chains drawn from one sample of a study of monozygotic twins with inflammatory bowel disease. TCRdb re-called the 5' RACE reads; one entry per CDR3 protein, DNA not given. The clone table shows around 97,000 distinct CDR3 sequences, with the ten largest holding under 2.5%. Source material: blood. These receptors all come from a human donor with ulcerative colitis or Crohn's disease, or a healthy co-twin of an affected twin (not recorded which). Both conserved end residues are part of each CDR3. Fields, in order: V gene, J gene, CDR3 protein.

>TRBV20-1|TRBJ2-7
CSASHTVSYEQYF
>TRBV28|TRBJ2-1
CASSLPGARGEQFF
>TRBV12-3/TRBV12-4|TRBJ2-7
CASSFRTGNYEQYF
>TRBV6-2/TRBV6-3|TRBJ2-2
CASSYLIELFF
>TRBV5-1|TRBJ1-2
CASSLWPGNYGYTF
>TRBV5-1|TRBJ2-2
CATGLAGALNTGELFF
>TRBV5-4|TRBJ2-3
CASSLPRGQASTDTQYF
>TRBV6-2/TRBV6-3|TRBJ1-5
CASTDPINQPQHF
>TRBV9|TRBJ1-4
CASSPAYLPEGEKLFF
>TRBV5-1|TRBJ2-3
CASSLEPSGLDTQYF
>TRBV20-1|TRBJ2-5
CSAGGGQAHETQYF
>TRBV20-1|TRBJ1-5
CSARELMNQPQHF
>TRBV6-5|TRBJ2-1
CASSYRRRGEQFF